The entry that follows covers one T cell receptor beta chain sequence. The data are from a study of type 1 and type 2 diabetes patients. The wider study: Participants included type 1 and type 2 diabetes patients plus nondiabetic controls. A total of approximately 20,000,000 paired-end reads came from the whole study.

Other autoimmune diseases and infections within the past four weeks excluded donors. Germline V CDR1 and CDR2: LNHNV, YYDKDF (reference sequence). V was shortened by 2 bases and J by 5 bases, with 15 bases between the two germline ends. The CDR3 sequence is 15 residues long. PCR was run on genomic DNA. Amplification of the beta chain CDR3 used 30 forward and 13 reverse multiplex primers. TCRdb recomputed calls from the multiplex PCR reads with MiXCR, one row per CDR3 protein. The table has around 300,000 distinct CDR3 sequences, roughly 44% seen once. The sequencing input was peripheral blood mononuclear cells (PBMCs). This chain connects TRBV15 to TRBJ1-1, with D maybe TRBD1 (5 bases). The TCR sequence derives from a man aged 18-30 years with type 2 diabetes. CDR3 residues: CATSRPSGGETEAFF. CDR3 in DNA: TGTGCCACCAGCAGACCCAGCGGGGGGGAAACTGAAGCTTTCTTT.